Below, one T cell receptor beta chain is given with its context. This clonotype appeared once. What antigen it recognizes has not been identified. Base quality data are lacking; no much larger clone is found one base away. One read amounts to weak evidence. Peripheral blood CD8+ and CD4+ T cells from healthy donors, Susac syndrome patients and multiple sclerosis patients were profiled using high-throughput TCR beta sequencing. The healthy donors served as controls matched for age and sex. Bulk CD8+ and CD4+ T cells were purified magnetically by negative isolation, whereas CD8+ TEMRA cells were enriched by FACS. Blood was drawn into EDTA tubes, processed within 24 hours, and PBMCs were isolated by density gradient centrifugation. PBMCs intended for TCR sequencing were frozen in liquid nitrogen and were later thawed in a 37 degrees C water bath. A purity of at least 90% was achieved for sorted or isolated CD4+, CD8+ and CD8+ TEMRA cells.

These data originate in a study of CD8 T cells in Susac syndrome (dated by TCRdb to the late 2010s). Looking at the study overall: Repertoire sequencing was used to test whether CD8+ T cell activation and differentiation in Susac syndrome was antigen driven. CD8+ T cell repertoire clonality was compared between about a dozen healthy donors, some 14 Susac syndrome patients and around 15 multiple sclerosis patients.

As encoded in the germline V gene (reference sequence), CDR1 is MNHEY while CDR2 is SMNVEV. There are 15 amino acids in the CDR3, from cysteine to phenylalanine inclusive. The kept DNA is CDR3 alone, 45 bases in frame from the first base. Trimming leaves V shorter by 7 bases and J shorter by 4 bases, with the junction holding 9 bases beyond the gene matches. RNA was extracted using the RNeasy kit, and about 0.45 to 1 ug of the RNA was reverse transcribed with random hexamers. The immunoSEQ multiplex PCR assay, which covers 54 Vbeta and 13 Jbeta segments, was used to amplify TCR beta CDR3 regions. To correct PCR amplification bias, a synthetic template baseline was used for both primer optimization and computational correction. Concerning the study's data processing: Reads were assigned to V, D and J genes according to IMGT and analyzed in immunoSEQ Analyzer, with only productive sequences retained. To calculate clonality, Shannon entropy was normalized by log2 of the number of productive unique sequences and then subtracted from one. Public and private clones were assessed among the 100 most prevalent clones of each patient and control. Susac-specific clones were defined as absent from healthy and MS cohorts, around 980 published viral clones and other ImmuneACCESS disease sequences. The raw public data were reprocessed by TCRdb itself: fastp quality trimming at Q25, MiXCR clonotype calling, in-frame beta chains only. CDR3 protein sequences are deduplicated, and each keeps its most common genes and DNA. TCRdb, not the original authors, processed these V and J calls. This sample gives 130,000 to 150,000 distinct CDR3 sequences in total; nearly 95% of them show up just once. 0.25% to 0.3% of the sample belongs to the ten largest clones.

Results and caveats for the whole study, not just this receptor: The TCR sequencing and HLA analysis was acknowledged to have included a relatively small number of individuals.

The sequenced sample consisted of CD8+ T cells from PBMCs. This TCR derives from a human donor in good health. The V and J segments used are TRBV27 and TRBJ2-3; TRBD1 aligns with 9 central bases. The DNA is as follows: TGTGCCAGCAAGGGTCCGGGACAGGGATCAGATACGCAGTATTTT. Translated, this gives CASKGPGQGSDTQYF.